This T cell receptor beta chain was recorded in a study of blood T cell repertoires in COVID-19. Turning to the study itself: Nucleic acid was either cDNA or gDNA, and it came from T cells, B-cell-depleted T cells, or PBMCs.

Germline CDR1 reads SQVTM; CDR2 reads ANQGSEA. With 4 bases clipped from V and 2 bases from J, the junction kept 2 bases outside the gene matches. There are 14 residues in the CDR3. The data were produced by immunoSEQ multiplex PCR, yet TCRdb's version contains in-frame clones alone and is incomplete. Of roughly 52,000 clones detected, roughly nine tenths appear once; the ten largest clones hold approximately 27%. This clonotype was sampled from a woman over 75 with acute or convalescent COVID-19. Sequenced material: peripheral blood. The gene calls are TRBV29-1 and TRBJ2-7; 13 bases map to TRBD2. CDR3 sequence reads: CSVAGTSGAYEQYF. In DNA, the CDR3 is TGCAGCGTTGCGGGGACTAGCGGGGCCTACGAGCAGTACTTC.